Sequencing of this T cell receptor (beta chain) was carried out in a study of control samples from healthy donors and cancer patients. Germline CDR1 and CDR2: WSHSY and SAAADI. The CDR3 has 20 residues. Trimming took off 9 bases at V and 3 bases at J, with 34 bases between the two ends. This clone has just one count. Repertoires were generated with immunoSEQ multiplex PCR, while TCRdb's copy carries only in-frame clones and drops some. The sample consists of some 130,000 clones, 92% of them appearing once. The sequence was obtained from a woman aged 45 to 65 in good health. Sequenced: blood. The chain uses TRBV10-2 and TRBJ2-3; the D gene is possibly TRBD1 (6 bases). CDR3 sequence (DNA): TGCGCCAGGGAGAGCAGGTGGTTAATACAGGGAAGGCTAGCTACAGATACGCAGTATTTT. This encodes CARESRWLIQGRLATDTQYF.